These 24 T cell receptor beta chains originate from one sample sequenced in a study of blood T cell repertoires in COVID-19. The assay was immunoSEQ multiplex PCR, and TCRdb's table has in-frame clones only and misses some. The repertoire holds around 150,000 clones, with 80% as singletons. The source material was PBMCs or T cells enriched from blood (not recorded which). The receptors come from a man aged 40-55 years who had recovered from COVID-19.

The J gene is TRBJ2-7, the V gene TRBV6-1; 7 bases match TRBD2. The CDR3 covers 14 residues. Germline CDR1 is MNHNS and CDR2 is SASEGT. Trimming cost V 1 base and J 0 bases; bases outside gene matches: 0. This CDR3 reads CASSEGGGSYEQYV. The CDR3 DNA reads TGTGCCAGCAGTGAAGGGGGGGGCTCCTACGAGCAGTACGTC.

The V and J genes are TRBV2 and TRBJ1-6, with 11 bases lining up with TRBD1. Germline assignment: CDR1 SNHLY and CDR2 FYNNEI. This CDR3 is 13 amino acids long. The trim removed 7 bases at V and 8 bases at J, leaving 1 base unmatched. The CDR3 sequence is CASKGQGDSPLHF. The CDR3 DNA reads as TGTGCCAGCAAGGGACAGGGGGATTCACCCCTCCACTTT.

The V and J genes are TRBV27 and TRBJ2-1; 9 nucleotides agree with TRBD1. Looked up from germline, CDR1 is MNHEY and CDR2 is SMNVEV (reference sequence). Trimming at V came to 10 bases and at J to 4 bases, leaving 11 bases not matched to a gene. The CDR3 length is 15 residues. The CDR3 here is CATHPGTGRYNEQFF. CDR3 sequence (DNA): TGTGCCACTCACCCTGGGACAGGGAGATACAATGAGCAGTTCTTC.

This clone was observed a single time. V and J are TRBV9 and TRBJ2-1, with TRBD1 matching over 9 bases. Germline V lookup: CDR1 SGDLS, CDR2 YYNGEE. V was clipped by 0 bases and J by 3 bases; unmatched bases: 7. The CDR3 length is 17 residues. The CDR3 sequence is CASSVAFADRGYNEQFF. As DNA, the CDR3 is TGTGCCAGCAGCGTAGCTTTTGCGGACAGGGGCTACAATGAGCAGTTCTTC.

V is TRBV30 and J is TRBJ1-2; D unresolved. The CDR3 has 10 residues. Trimming left V 5 bases short and J 3 bases short, with 4 bases between. Germline V lookup: CDR1 GTSNPN, CDR2 SVGIG (reference sequence). The CDR3 loop is CAWEHYGYTF. In DNA, the CDR3 is TGTGCCTGGGAGCACTATGGCTACACCTTC.

The chain couples TRBV7-8 to TRBJ1-5; TRBD1 matches 7 bases. V gave up 0 bases and J gave up 6 bases; unmatched junction bases: 2. This CDR3 is 14 amino acids long. The V gene's germline CDR1 is SGHVS and CDR2 FQNEAQ. The CDR3 loop reads CASSLAPGGQPQHF. CDR3 coding DNA: TGTGCCAGCAGCTTAGCTCCAGGGGGTCAGCCCCAGCATTTT.

The rearrangement links TRBV7-9 to TRBJ2-7; 8 bases are a match to TRBD2. CDR1 and CDR2 from the germline V gene are SEHNR and FQNEAQ (reference sequence). The CDR3 extends over 15 amino acids. V dropped 5 bases and J dropped 2; count of bases not matched to a gene: 8. The CDR3 loop reads CASSPRTSSPYEQYF. The CDR3 region has the DNA TGTGCCAGCAGCCCCAGGACTAGCTCGCCCTACGAGCAGTACTTC.

Here the CDR3 reads CASSQNLAGGMNIQYF. CDR3 DNA sequence: TGCGCCAGCAGCCAGAACCTAGCGGGGGGGATGAACATTCAGTACTTC. The gene calls are TRBV4-1 and TRBJ2-4; 12 bases match TRBD2. The trim removed 3 bases at V and 7 bases at J, leaving 7 bases unmatched. In germline, CDR1 is MGHRA, CDR2 YSYEKL. The CDR3 runs 16 residues.

DNA for the CDR3: TGCGCCAGCAGCATGGAGGGGAGACAAGAGACCCAGTACTTC. Residues: CASSMEGRQETQYF. The chain employs TRBV4-1 and TRBJ2-5, with D maybe TRBD2 (6 bases). With 5 bases removed from V and 2 bases from J, the gap between germline ends came to 12 bases. There are 14 residues in the CDR3. Germline V lookup: CDR1 MGHRA, CDR2 YSYEKL.

As for this clone: Other DNA sequences in the same sample also yield this CDR3. The chain is built from TRBV7-9 and TRBJ1-1; possible D gene TRBD1, 5 bases. Germline-derived CDR1 and CDR2 are SEHNR and FQNEAQ (reference sequence). The CDR3 has 14 residues. V shed 1 base and J shed 4 bases, with 10 bases lying between them. The chain's CDR3 is CASSLGQGFTEAFF. In DNA, the CDR3 is TGTGCCAGCAGCTTAGGGCAGGGATTCACTGAAGCTTTCTTT. Drawing the rest from reference TRBV7-9 and TRBJ1-1, the complete variable domain is DTGVSQNPRHKITKRGQNVTFRCDPISEHNRLYWYRQTLGQGPEFLTYFQNEAQLEKSRLLSDRFSAERPKGSFSTLEIQRTEQGDSAMYLCASSLGQGFTEAFFGQGTRLTVV.

The rearrangement uses TRBV19 and TRBJ2-1, with 12 bases fitting TRBD2. J gave up 6 bases and V 6 bases, and 6 bases lay outside the gene matches. This CDR3 spans 15 amino acids. Germline V CDR1 and CDR2: LNHDA, SQIVND (reference sequence). CDR3 protein: CASSLAGGLVNEQFF. The CDR3 DNA reads as TGTGCCAGTAGCCTAGCGGGGGGGCTGGTCAATGAGCAGTTCTTC.

The chain employs TRBV3-1 (or the pseudogene TRBV3-2) and TRBJ2-2, with a possible D match to TRBD1 (6 bases). CDR3 length equals 14 residues. The V end lost 1 base, the J end lost 7 bases, and 10 bases lay between the germline ends. The germline CDR1 and CDR2 sequences are LGHDT and YNNKEL (reference sequence). The CDR3 region is CASSQATGGGELFF. The CDR3 bases are TGTGCCAGCAGCCAAGCGACAGGCGGCGGGGAGCTGTTTTTT.

The chain couples TRBV24-1 to TRBJ2-3; 7 bases are shared with TRBD2. Germline V gene sequence: CDR1 KGHDR, CDR2 SFDVKD. The CDR3 is made up of 17 amino acids. V trimming: 5 bases; J trimming: 0 bases; junction bases outside the gene matches: 10. The CDR3 nucleotides are TGTGCCACCAGTGGCATGGGGAGGGGTTCTAGCACAGATACGCAGTATTTT. Translation gives CATSGMGRGSSTDTQYF.

A single count supports this clone. The chain recombines TRBV27 with TRBJ2-2; D perhaps matches TRBD1 (6 bases). The CDR3 length is 13 residues. Germline-derived CDR1 and CDR2 are MNHEY and SMNVEV (reference sequence). V lost 6 bases and J lost 5, with 10 bases in between. The CDR3 here is CASSSGVTGELFF. DNA of the CDR3: TGTGCCAGCAGCTCAGGGGTGACCGGGGAGCTGTTTTTT.

This clone was counted a few times. The J gene is TRBJ2-4, the V gene TRBV25-1; D is unclear. V was cut by 7 bases and J by 7 bases, with 11 bases left in between. Germline values: CDR1 MGHDK, CDR2 SYGVNS. CDR3 size: 12 residues. CDR3 amino acids: CASMSHANIQYF. The CDR3 nucleotides read TGTGCCAGCATGAGCCACGCGAACATTCAGTACTTC.

CDR3: CATRSAGDRRLFF. DNA for the CDR3: TGTGCCACAAGGTCTGCAGGGGATAGAAGACTGTTTTTT. The V call is TRBV6-5, the J call TRBJ1-4, with D maybe TRBD1 (6 bases). Germline V gene lookup returns CDR1 MNHEY and CDR2 SVGAGI. There are 13 residues in the CDR3. V was pared by 10 bases and J by 13 bases, with 22 bases between.

This clone was detected many times. V and J are TRBV2 and TRBJ1-5; D gene unclear. The CDR3 spans 14 residues. Trimming left V 4 bases short and J 4 bases short, with 11 bases between. CDR1 SNHLY and CDR2 FYNNEI come from the germline V gene. The CDR3 reads CASSADGGNQPQHF. CDR3 coding DNA: TGTGCCAGCAGTGCTGACGGAGGGAATCAGCCCCAGCATTTT.

For the CDR3, the DNA is TGTGCCAGCAGCTTAGTGTGGTCGGTTAGGGGAGGGACCGGGGAGCTGTTTTTT. As protein: CASSLVWSVRGGTGELFF. The gene calls are TRBV7-2 and TRBJ2-2; the match to TRBD2 covers 7 bases. The V gene end was trimmed by 1 base and the J gene end by 5 bases; junction bases not matched to a gene: 13. From germline, CDR1 is SGHTA and CDR2 FQGNSA. The CDR3 sequence is 18 residues long.

The genes are TRBV3-1 (or the pseudogene TRBV3-2) and TRBJ2-5; 11 bases align to TRBD2. CDR3 length: 19 residues. Unmatched junction bases numbered 10, after V lost 0 bases and J lost 1 base. The germline gives CDR1 LGHDT, CDR2 YNNKEL (reference sequence). In DNA form, the CDR3 reads TGTGCCAGCAGCCAAGATTCATTTCTAGCGGGGGGCGTCCAAGAGACCCAGTACTTC. It translates to CASSQDSFLAGGVQETQYF.

This chain's CDR3 is CASSLLLAELSTDTQYF. The CDR3 DNA reads TGCGCCAGCAGCTTGCTCCTAGCGGAACTAAGCACAGATACGCAGTATTTT. The chain uses TRBV5-1 and TRBJ2-3; 7 bases align to TRBD2. V lost 1 base to trimming and J lost 0 bases; unmatched junction nucleotides: 8. The CDR3 loop spans 17 amino acids. Per the germline V gene, CDR1 is SGHRS and CDR2 is YFSETQ.

The V and J genes are TRBV5-6 and TRBJ2-5, with TRBD1 matching 7 bases. With V trimmed by 4 bases and J by 1 base, 13 bases remained unmatched. This CDR3 has 17 residues. Germline CDR1 SGHDT, CDR2 YYEEEE. The CDR3 region has the DNA TGTGCCAGCAGCGGACAGGTTTCCCCCCCCGGCCAAGAGACCCAGTACTTC. Amino acid sequence: CASSGQVSPPGQETQYF.

In its sample, this clone was seen once. V and J are TRBV5-6 and TRBJ1-5; D might be TRBD1 (5 bases). Trimming shortened V by 4 bases and J by 0 bases, and 14 bases separated the two germline ends. CDR1 SGHDT and CDR2 YYEEEE come from the germline V gene. The CDR3 loop spans 16 amino acids. In nucleotides, the CDR3 is TGTGCCAGCAGCCACGCTGGGGGGAATAGCAATCAGCCCCAGCATTTT. Its translation: CASSHAGGNSNQPQHF.

The rearrangement links TRBV3-1 (or the pseudogene TRBV3-2) to TRBJ2-3; perhaps TRBD2 as D (5 bases). The CDR3 consists of 13 residues. The ends were cut back, 6 bases at V and 2 bases at J, with 9 bases in the middle. Per germline, CDR1 LGHDT and CDR2 YNNKEL (reference sequence). CDR3 protein: CASRGGATDTQYF. As DNA, the CDR3 is TGTGCCAGCAGAGGAGGAGCCACAGATACGCAGTATTTT.

This clone was seen a few times. Other nucleotide sequences from this sample produce the same CDR3. The genes are TRBV5-1 and TRBJ1-2; no firm D call. Germline CDR1 and CDR2: SGHRS and YFSETQ. The CDR3 is made up of 14 amino acids. V lost 0 bases and J lost 0, with 6 bases in between. The CDR3 loop is CASSLERANYGYTF. CDR3 nucleotides: TGCGCCAGCAGCTTGGAGCGGGCTAACTATGGCTACACCTTC.